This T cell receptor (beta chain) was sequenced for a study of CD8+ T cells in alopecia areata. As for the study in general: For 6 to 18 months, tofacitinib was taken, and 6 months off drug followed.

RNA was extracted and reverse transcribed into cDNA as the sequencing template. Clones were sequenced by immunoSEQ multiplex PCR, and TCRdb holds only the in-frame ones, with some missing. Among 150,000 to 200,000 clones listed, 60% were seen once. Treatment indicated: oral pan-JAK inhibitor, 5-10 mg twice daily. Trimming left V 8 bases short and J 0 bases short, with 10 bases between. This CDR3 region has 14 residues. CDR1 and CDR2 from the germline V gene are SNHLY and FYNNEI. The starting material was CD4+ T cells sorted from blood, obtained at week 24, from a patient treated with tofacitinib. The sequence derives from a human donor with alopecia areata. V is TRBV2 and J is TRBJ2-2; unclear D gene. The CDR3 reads CASLLNTNTGELFF. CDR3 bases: TGTGCCAGCCTCCTAAACACGAACACCGGGGAGCTGTTTTTT.